These 5 T cell receptor beta chains share one sample of origin, sequenced in a study of CD8 T cells in Susac syndrome. Reverse transcription of about 0.45 to 1 ug RNA used random hexamers. MiXCR, run by TCRdb on the immunoSEQ multiplex PCR reads, gives a single entry per CDR3 protein. The profile covers 300,000 or so distinct CDR3 sequences, with about 91% appearing a single time and 0.065% taken by the ten largest. The sequencing input was CD4+ T cells from PBMCs. The receptors shown here come from a human donor with multiple sclerosis.

About this clonotype: Without the conserved terminal phenylalanine or tryptophan, this CDR3 likely stems from a read error. This chain links TRBV12-3 or TRBV12-4 with TRBJ2-1; 13 bases fit TRBD2. The trim removed 5 bases at V and 9 bases at J, leaving 10 bases unmatched. The CDR3 extends over 16 amino acids. The CDR3 loop reads CASSPRTSGSPIEQFL. CDR3 bases: TGTGCCAGCAGTCCTCGGACTAGCGGGAGCCCTATTGAGCAGTTCCTC.

The chain links TRBV19 to TRBJ1-1; D unresolved. V gave up 7 bases and J gave up 0 bases, with 9 bases separating them. Germline loops: CDR1 LNHDA, CDR2 SQIVND (reference sequence). This CDR3 has 13 amino acids. The CDR3 DNA reads as TGTGCCAGTAAGAACGCAATGAACACTGAAGCTTTCTTT. As protein: CASKNAMNTEAFF.

Details on this clonotype: One end of the junction does not line up with germline, which may come from a read error. The chain employs TRBV7-7 and TRBJ2-1; D may be TRBD1 or TRBD2 (5 bases each). From germline, CDR1 is SSHAT and CDR2 FNYEAQ (reference sequence). The CDR3 has 13 amino acids. This chain's CDR3 is CASSRSGPNEQFF. The CDR3, as DNA: TGTGCTAGCAGCCGGTCGGGACCCAATGAGCAGTTCTTC.

The rearrangement uses TRBV12-3 or TRBV12-4 and TRBJ2-3, with D maybe TRBD1 (6 bases). Trimming pared 1 base from V and 5 bases from J, leaving 10 bases between. The CDR3 has 14 residues. The CDR3 region is CASSLDRAQDTQYF. CDR3 DNA sequence: TGTGCCAGCAGTTTAGACAGGGCCCAAGATACGCAGTATTTT.

The chain joins TRBV29-1 to TRBJ2-3, with D possibly matching TRBD2 (6 bases). The V gene's germline CDR1 is SQVTM and CDR2 ANQGSEA. This CDR3 contains 13 residues. Trimming stripped 4 bases from V and 5 bases from J, with 13 bases between. The CDR3 sequence: CSVGAGPGDTQYF. Written as DNA, the CDR3 is TGCAGCGTTGGAGCGGGCCCGGGAGATACGCAGTATTTT.